The clone carrying this TCR beta chain was counted a few times. Its antigen is as yet unknown. The CDR3 has 16 amino acids. Germline lookup yields CDR1 LNHDA and CDR2 SQIVND (reference sequence). V lost 0 bases, J lost 4 bases, and 13 bases lay in between. The data originate from a study of human T cells and chemical hapten exposure. Study findings and constraints: Donors in the study had alopecia, meaning their immune response may differ from healthy people's. The number of TCRs above 1 in 1000 frequency did not change after DPC sensitization.

Time point defined: pre-sensitization, week 0. The treatment was: therapeutic diphenylcyclopropenone sensitization with weekly scalp DPC. The authors' processing: With a range of about 23,224 to 750,000, the median per sample was around 96,000 TCRs. TCRdb re-derived calls from the RACE reads in MiXCR, one entry per CDR3 protein. For this entry, the V and J calls and clone size follow TCRdb and not the study's own pipeline. The table records 62,000 or so distinct CDR3 sequences, 9.5% to 12% of them present only once. The origin of this receptor is a woman in her forties or fifties with alopecia areata. Some clones in this sample may be carry-over from other donors' samples. The chain joins TRBV19 to TRBJ1-5, with D perhaps TRBD1 (6 bases). This sample comprised whole blood, obtained in connection with sensitization to the hapten diphenylcyclopropenone (DPC). CDR3 in amino acids: CASSIDPRGGNQPQHF. The CDR3 DNA follows: TGTGCCAGTAGTATAGATCCACGAGGGGGGAATCAGCCCCAGCATTTT.